This is a list of T cell receptor beta chains from one sample in a study of identical twins. Using its own MiXCR run on the 5' RACE reads, TCRdb lists one record per CDR3 protein. The table records around 690,000 distinct CDR3 sequences, about 20% of them present only once. These data were also reused for a study on T cells expressing NK-cell markers.

Sequencing input: PBMCs. These TCRs come from a woman aged 18-35 years in good health. Both conserved end residues are trimmed from each CDR3.

j_call	v_call	cdr3_aa
TRBJ2-7	TRBV12-3/TRBV12-4	ASTLDRDVAYEQY
TRBJ2-2	TRBV28	ASIPGWGMGRNTGELF
TRBJ1-2	TRBV6-1	ASRISSRGEYGYT
TRBJ2-7	TRBV7-2	ASSLPNSYEQY
TRBJ1-2	TRBV29-1	SVWANYGYT
TRBJ2-1	TRBV12-3/TRBV12-4	ASRPTWTGVSNEQF
TRBJ2-2	TRBV18	ASSPLGGSRAGELF
TRBJ1-2	TRBV5-1	ASSLGDGRPIGYT
TRBJ2-1	TRBV12-3/TRBV12-4	ASSPMGYNEQF
TRBJ1-1	TRBV20-1	SALGVEAF
TRBJ2-3	TRBV4-2	ASSPGVLAGGRSTDTQY
TRBJ2-7	TRBV11-2	ASSWGQAYEQY
TRBJ2-2	TRBV27	ASSSTARDGSQNTGELF
TRBJ2-7	TRBV6-1	ASSQGLASEQY
TRBJ1-3	TRBV7-2	ASSFALQGAKGNTIY
TRBJ2-1	TRBV9	ASSELAGGTYNEQF
TRBJ2-1	TRBV5-1	ASSLAWTSQDEQF
TRBJ2-7	TRBV29-1	SVEVRRAGGEQY
TRBJ1-1	TRBV12-3/TRBV12-4	ASRPTGVNTEAF
TRBJ2-7	TRBV12-3/TRBV12-4	ASSLSPGAEQY
TRBJ1-5	TRBV6-1	ASSSLTIGEPQH
TRBJ2-2	TRBV29-1	SVEDRPGANIPGELF
TRBJ2-7	TRBV7-3	ASTTGPGFEQY
TRBJ2-7	TRBV18	ASSPRDQGSEQY
TRBJ1-1	TRBV27	ASSIRQGGPPEAF
TRBJ2-3	TRBV7-2	ASSWNRTGYMPDTQY
TRBJ2-1	TRBV7-2	ASSPLGPNEQF
TRBJ2-1	TRBV29-1	SGTNTGGPYNEQF
TRBJ2-7	TRBV20-1	SAYGAGGRYEQY
TRBJ2-1	TRBV29-1	SVFPISGRAPYNEQF
TRBJ1-5	TRBV12-3/TRBV12-4	ASSLRAAEQQPQH
TRBJ2-3	TRBV6-2/TRBV6-3	ASSNRGETDTQY
TRBJ2-1	TRBV9	ASRGIRGEF
TRBJ2-4	TRBV12-3/TRBV12-4	ATSESAKNIQY
TRBJ2-5	TRBV5-6	ASSYFLDVQETQY
TRBJ1-2	TRBV12-3/TRBV12-4	ATPRGEGGYT
TRBJ1-1	TRBV29-1	SVEDNNTEAF